Following are 25 T cell receptor beta chains from one sample sequenced in a study of blood T cells in healthy people across ages. Primers used in a second PCR of about 7 to 12 cycles were a sample-barcoded 5' primer and a J-beta primer mix. One entry per CDR3 protein results from TCRdb running MiXCR on the 5' RACE reads. The sample has 380,000 or so distinct CDR3 sequences, 45% to 60% seen once. Sequencing was done on a sample of blood. Receptor source: a man between 60 and 75 years old in good health.

This clonotype was seen more than once but under ten times. The chain's CDR3 is CSVDRRGLGETQYF. In nucleotides, the CDR3 is TGCAGCGTTGACCGCAGGGGGCTGGGAGAGACCCAGTACTTC. The rearrangement joins TRBV29-1 to TRBJ2-5, with 8 bases that match TRBD1. With V trimmed by 3 bases and J by 4 bases, 7 bases remained unmatched. The length of the CDR3 is 14 residues. Looked up from germline, CDR1 is SQVTM and CDR2 is ANQGSEA.

This clonotype was recorded at least ten times. The J gene is TRBJ1-5, the V gene TRBV6-5; D is unresolved. Looked up from germline, CDR1 is MNHEY and CDR2 is SVGAGI. This CDR3 is 13 amino acids long. Between the trimmed V and J ends, which lost 2 bases and 4 bases, there was a span of 6 bases. This CDR3 reads CASSYAVNQPQHF. CDR3 nucleotides: TGTGCCAGCAGTTACGCTGTTAATCAGCCCCAGCATTTT.

The chain employs TRBV10-3 and TRBJ2-2, with D perhaps TRBD2 (5 bases). CDR1 ENHRY and CDR2 SYGVKD come from the germline V gene. The CDR3 sequence is 12 residues long. V lost 4 bases, J lost 6 bases, and 6 bases lay in between. DNA of the CDR3: TGTGCCATCAGTGTGCGGGCCGGGGAGCTGTTTTTT. Its translation: CAISVRAGELFF.

This clonotype occurred a few times. This chain uses TRBV20-1 with TRBJ2-4; TRBD2 aligns across 7 bases. The J call may be mistaken, given a closer DNA end match to TRBJ2-7. The CDR3 spans 13 residues. Germline V gives CDR1 DFQATT, CDR2 SNEGSKA (reference sequence). The CDR3 nucleotides read TGCAGTGTTGAGGGGAGGGCCATCTACGAGCAGTACTTC. Translation gives CSVEGRAIYEQYF.

The chain has TRBV12-5 and TRBJ2-7, with 7 positions matching TRBD2. The CDR3 spans 15 residues. V lost 6 bases and J lost 0; bases outside the gene matches: 8. Germline CDR1 LGHNT, CDR2 FRNRAP. The CDR3 sequence: CASGPPWTSSYEQYF. CDR3 bases: TGTGCTAGTGGCCCGCCCTGGACTAGCTCCTACGAGCAGTACTTC.

There are many counts of this clonotype. The rearrangement joins TRBV12-3 or TRBV12-4 to TRBJ2-1; D gene unclear. Trimming took off 5 bases at V and 6 bases at J, with 8 bases between the two ends. The CDR3 consists of 12 residues. DNA for the CDR3: TGTGCCAGCAGTCCCCCGGGCAATGAGCAGTTCTTC. Translation: CASSPPGNEQFF.

This clonotype appeared a few times. Here the CDR3 reads CASSSLFFANTGELFF. Written as DNA, the CDR3 is TGTGCCAGCAGTTCTCTTTTTTTCGCGAACACCGGGGAGCTGTTTTTT. V is TRBV6-5 and J is TRBJ2-2, with D uncertain. CDR1 is MNHEY, CDR2 SVGAGI, per germline. V lost 4 bases, J lost 0 bases, and 12 bases lay in between. CDR3 length: 16 amino acids.

In DNA form, the CDR3 reads TGTGCCATCAGTGAGCCAGGGACTAGCGGGGGCAATGAGCAGTACTTC. Protein: CAISEPGTSGGNEQYF. The rearrangement uses TRBV10-3 and TRBJ2-5; TRBD2 matches at 14 bases. CDR1 is ENHRY, CDR2 SYGVKD, per germline. V dropped 2 bases and J dropped 11; count of bases not matched to a gene: 10. This CDR3 comprises 16 residues.

V gene TRBV29-1 combines with J gene TRBJ2-7, with D unresolved. This CDR3 has 11 amino acids. Germline CDR1 reads SQVTM; CDR2 reads ANQGSEA. V lost 6 bases and J 4 bases, leaving 10 bases between the germline ends. The CDR3 DNA is TGCAGCGTCACCGAGTTATACGAGCAGTACTTC. This encodes CSVTELYEQYF.

This clonotype was recorded at least ten times. This rearrangement joins TRBV28 to TRBJ2-1; either TRBD1 or TRBD2 may fit D (5 bases each). V was pared by 6 bases and J by 2 bases, with 8 bases between. The germline V gene has CDR1 MDHEN and CDR2 SYDVKM. The CDR3 length is 13 residues. The CDR3 coding sequence is TGTGCCAGCAGGGGGGACCCCTACAATGAGCAGTTCTTC. Translating gives CASRGDPYNEQFF. The full variable domain, completed using reference TRBV28 and TRBJ2-1, is DVKVTQSSRYLVKRTGEKVFLECVQDMDHENMFWYRQDPGLGLRLIYFSYDVKMKEKGDIPEGYSVSREKKERFSLILESASTNQTSMYLCASRGDPYNEQFFGPGTRLTVL.

V is TRBV18 and J is TRBJ2-3, with 8 bases aligning to TRBD1. V trimming: 0 bases; J trimming: 4 bases; junction bases outside the gene matches: 9. Germline loops: CDR1 KGHSH, CDR2 LQKENI. The CDR3 is 17 amino acids. CDR3 in DNA: TGTGCCAGCTCACCACCGGTAGGGACAGGAACCCCAGATACGCAGTATTTT. It codes for CASSPPVGTGTPDTQYF.

This clonotype was detected only a few times. The chain recombines TRBV12-3 or TRBV12-4 with TRBJ2-6, with a weak D call TRBD1 (5 bases). Trimming removed 5 bases at V and 1 base at J, with 9 bases between. The CDR3 totals 15 residues. In DNA form, the CDR3 reads TGTGCCAGCAGTACCCGACAGTCTGGGGCCAACGTCCTGACTTTC. Protein: CASSTRQSGANVLTF.

This clonotype was observed a few times. J is TRBJ2-5 and V is TRBV29-1; TRBD1 agrees at 8 bases. The ends lost 5 bases at V and 5 bases at J; junction bases unmatched: 1. CDR3 length: 11 residues. Germline CDR1 and CDR2: SQVTM and ANQGSEA. In nucleotides, the CDR3 is TGCAGCGTTTACAGGGGGGAGACCCAGTACTTC. Its translation is CSVYRGETQYF.

This clonotype showed up many times. The chain employs TRBV2 and TRBJ2-1; TRBD2 matches 10 bases. J was trimmed by 7 bases and V by 2 bases; bases with no gene match: 5. The CDR3 is made up of 15 amino acids. Germline V gives CDR1 SNHLY, CDR2 FYNNEI. CDR3 DNA sequence: TGTGCCAGCAGTGAATATAGCGGGAGGTATAATGAGCAGTTCTTC. It translates to CASSEYSGRYNEQFF.

This chain joins TRBV20-1 and TRBJ2-7; D is perhaps TRBD2 (5 bases). The germline CDR1 and CDR2 sequences are DFQATT and SNEGSKA (reference sequence). CDR3 length: 14 amino acids. V dropped 6 bases and J dropped 0 bases, with 15 bases sitting between them. The CDR3 sequence: CSATTSGDSYEQYF. The DNA of the CDR3 is TGCAGTGCGACAACTAGTGGCGACTCCTACGAGCAGTACTTC.

This clonotype is a singleton in its sample. V gene TRBV29-1 combines with J gene TRBJ1-2; 7 bases are shared with TRBD1. Looked up from germline, CDR1 is SQVTM and CDR2 is ANQGSEA. This CDR3 has 15 amino acids. V shed 6 bases and J 3 bases; nucleotides not matched to a gene: 13. The CDR3 DNA reads TGCAGCGTCCTCCCGACAGGGTCAACATACTATGGCTACACCTTC. Encoded protein: CSVLPTGSTYYGYTF. The complete variable domain, with remaining parts taken from reference TRBV29-1 and TRBJ1-2, reads SAVISQKPSRDICQRGTSLTIQCQVDSQVTMMFWYRQQPGQSLTLIATANQGSEATYESGFVIDKFPISRPNLTFSTLTVSNMSPEDSSIYLCSVLPTGSTYYGYTFGSGTRLTVV.

The chain carries TRBV20-1 and TRBJ2-7; possible D gene TRBD2, 6 bases. The V gene's germline CDR1 is DFQATT and CDR2 SNEGSKA (reference sequence). This CDR3 is built from 14 residues. V was clipped by 8 bases and J by 2 bases, with 19 bases between them. CDR3: CSPSTGTRTYEQYF. The DNA for the CDR3 is TGCAGTCCATCGACCGGGACTCGTACCTACGAGCAGTACTTC.

The chain links TRBV7-2 to TRBJ1-2; D gene ambiguous. The V end lost 6 bases, the J end lost 0 bases, and 11 bases lay between the germline ends. The germline V gene has CDR1 SGHTA and CDR2 FQGNSA. The CDR3 spans 14 residues. The CDR3 loop reads CASRPGGANYGYTF. CDR3 nucleotide sequence: TGTGCCAGCAGGCCGGGAGGAGCTAACTATGGCTACACCTTC.

J is TRBJ1-4 and V is TRBV30; TRBD1 is a possible D gene (6 bases). The CDR3 is 13 amino acids. The V end lost 1 base, the J end lost 3 bases, and 6 bases lay between the germline ends. The germline V gene encodes CDR1 GTSNPN and CDR2 SVGIG (reference sequence). For the CDR3, the DNA is TGTGCCTGGAGTGGACAGGCTAATGAAAAACTGTTTTTT. This encodes CAWSGQANEKLFF.

The chain carries TRBV30 and TRBJ2-5; no clear D. With the DNA end fitting TRBJ2-7 better, the J assignment may be wrong. The CDR3 consists of 18 residues. Germline lookup yields CDR1 GTSNPN and CDR2 SVGIG (reference sequence). CDR3 protein: CAWSTPRVSMVGVHEQYF. CDR3 bases: TGTGCCTGGAGTACACCTCGTGTATCTATGGTGGGCGTACACGAGCAGTACTTC.

The chain joins TRBV10-3 to TRBJ2-7; D call uncertain. The germline V gene has CDR1 ENHRY and CDR2 SYGVKD. Trimming removed 2 bases from V and 5 bases from J, with 4 bases in between. The CDR3 is 11 residues long. As DNA, the CDR3 is TGTGCCATCAGTGAGAACCACGAGCAGTACTTC. Encoded protein: CAISENHEQYF.

This clonotype was observed once. This chain links TRBV20-1 with TRBJ1-1; maybe TRBD1 (5 bases). Germline V lookup: CDR1 DFQATT, CDR2 SNEGSKA (reference sequence). The V end lost 7 bases, the J end lost 3 bases, and 21 bases lay between the germline ends. This CDR3 contains 15 residues. The CDR3 nucleotides are TGCAGTGTTCGGCCCCCCGGGACCTATGACACTGAAGCTTTCTTT. It encodes CSVRPPGTYDTEAFF.

For the CDR3, the DNA is TGTGCTAGTGGCCCCGGTGGTAACGGGAGGTGTGCAGATACGCAGTATTTT. This codes for CASGPGGNGRCADTQYF. This chain joins TRBV12-5 and TRBJ2-3; TRBD2 agrees at 7 bases. Germline V gene data show CDR1 as LGHNT and CDR2 as FRNRAP. This CDR3 is built from 17 residues. V dropped 6 bases and J dropped 4; count of bases not matched to a gene: 16.

At least ten counts were recorded for this clonotype. This chain links TRBV20-1 with TRBJ2-7, with D possibly being TRBD2 (7 bases). V shed 8 bases and J shed 1 base, with 15 bases lying between them. CDR3 length: 13 residues. In germline, CDR1 is DFQATT, CDR2 SNEGSKA (reference sequence). CDR3 sequence reads: CSKRGGQSYEQYF. In DNA form, the CDR3 reads TGCAGTAAAAGGGGGGGCCAGTCCTACGAGCAGTACTTC.

This chain connects TRBV7-9 to TRBJ1-2; D is undetermined. V gave up 0 bases and J gave up 8 bases, with 10 bases separating them. The CDR3 runs 13 residues. From germline, CDR1 is SEHNR and CDR2 FQNEAQ (reference sequence). CDR3 sequence (DNA): TGTGCCAGCAGCTTAGCGGTCAGTCGGGGCTACACCTTC. Protein: CASSLAVSRGYTF. Variable domain in full (rest from reference TRBV7-9 and TRBJ1-2): DTGVSQNPRHKITKRGQNVTFRCDPISEHNRLYWYRQTLGQGPEFLTYFQNEAQLEKSRLLSDRFSAERPKGSFSTLEIQRTEQGDSAMYLCASSLAVSRGYTFGSGTRLTVV.